Shown below are 18 T cell receptor beta chains from a single sample sequenced in a study of T cell repertoires in cytomegalovirus infection. Antigens for these TCRs are unknown. Using its own MiXCR run on the reads, TCRdb lists one record per CDR3 protein. The table shows about 85,000 distinct CDR3 sequences, with roughly 44% occurring only once. This sample comprised CD8+ T cells from cultured PBMCs, obtained from culture after CMV antigen stimulation. These receptors originate from a human donor in good health (CMV status not recorded). Some clones in this sample may be carry-over from other donors' samples.

This clonotype was counted a few times. The chain has TRBV6-1 and TRBJ2-5; D is undetermined. The V and J ends lost 2 bases and 5 bases respectively, with 18 bases between them. CDR1 MNHNS and CDR2 SASEGT come from the germline V gene. CDR3 length equals 16 residues. CDR3 sequence (DNA): TGTGCCAGCAGTGAATGGACCGTCCAAGCCGGGGAGACCCAGTACTTC. Translated, it gives CASSEWTVQAGETQYF.

This clonotype was seen more than once but under ten times. V is TRBV7-2 and J is TRBJ2-1; TRBD1 aligns across 12 bases. The J segment lost 7 bases and the V segment lost 6 bases, leaving 4 bases of the junction unmatched. CDR3 length: 14 amino acids. Germline CDR1 reads SGHTA; CDR2 reads FQGNSA. The CDR3 nucleotides read TGTGCCAGCAGGCGGGGACAGGGGGCTAATGAGCAGTTCTTC. The encoded protein is CASRRGQGANEQFF.

The chain recombines TRBV6-6 with TRBJ2-2; perhaps TRBD2 as D (7 bases). From germline, CDR1 is MNHNY and CDR2 SVGAGI (reference sequence). V lost 7 bases to trimming and J lost 5 bases, with 14 bases between them. CDR3 length: 14 residues. CDR3: CASKGGGKTGELFF. The CDR3 DNA is TGTGCCAGCAAGGGGGGGGGTAAGACCGGGGAGCTGTTTTTT.

This clonotype was picked up a small number of times. This chain joins TRBV15 and TRBJ2-2; 7 positions match TRBD1. Per germline, CDR1 LNHNV and CDR2 YYDKDF (reference sequence). J gave up 5 bases and V 5 bases, and 11 bases lay outside the gene matches. The CDR3 sequence is 16 residues long. The chain's CDR3 is CATSADGTAPTGELFF. The CDR3 bases are TGTGCCACCAGCGCAGACGGGACAGCGCCTACCGGGGAGCTGTTTTTT.

The V call is TRBV27, the J call TRBJ2-3, with TRBD2 identical over 8 bases. The J segment lost 4 bases and the V segment lost 4 bases, leaving 7 bases of the junction unmatched. The CDR3 consists of 15 residues. Germline V lookup: CDR1 MNHEY, CDR2 SMNVEV (reference sequence). For the CDR3, the DNA is TGTGCCAGCAGTTGGGGAGCGGGAGCCTCAGATACGCAGTATTTT. It is translated as CASSWGAGASDTQYF.

The chain uses TRBV20-1 and TRBJ2-3, with D possibly matching TRBD1 (6 bases). The CDR3 contains 16 residues. The V end lost 1 base, the J end lost 2 bases, and 16 bases lay between the germline ends. CDR1 and CDR2 from the germline V gene are DFQATT and SNEGSKA (reference sequence). The CDR3 sequence: CSARGPGQPVTDTQYF. The CDR3 DNA reads as TGCAGTGCTAGAGGGCCCGGACAGCCCGTCACAGATACGCAGTATTTT.

This clonotype was detected only a few times. The V gene is TRBV7-3, the J gene TRBJ1-1; possible D gene TRBD1, 6 bases. V was shortened by 5 bases and J by 1 base, with 14 bases between the two germline ends. There are 15 residues in the CDR3. Germline CDR1 is SGHTA and CDR2 is FQGTGA. The CDR3 loop is CASSHPAGANTEAFF. For the CDR3, the DNA is TGTGCCAGCAGCCACCCCGCAGGGGCGAACACTGAAGCTTTCTTT.

The gene calls are TRBV27 and TRBJ1-6; no definite D call. Trimming took 6 bases from V and 7 from J, leaving 13 bases between them. The CDR3 totals 14 residues. The germline V gene has CDR1 MNHEY and CDR2 SMNVEV (reference sequence). The CDR3 DNA follows: TGTGCCAGCAGCTCTCGAAAAGGGAATTCACCCCTCCACTTT. Protein: CASSSRKGNSPLHF.

V gene TRBV3-1 combines with J gene TRBJ2-7; tentatively, D is TRBD1 (6 bases). V was cut by 4 bases and J by 1 base, with 14 bases left in between. Germline V CDR1 and CDR2: LGHDT, YNNKEL (reference sequence). The CDR3 runs 15 residues. The CDR3 DNA follows: TGTGCCAGCAGCCCGGCAGGGGAAACATCCTACGAGCAGTACTTC. Its protein product is CASSPAGETSYEQYF.

J is TRBJ2-1 and V is TRBV4-1; possibly TRBD2 for D (7 bases). V lost 6 bases and J lost 8, with 11 bases in between. This CDR3 has 12 amino acids. Per the germline V gene, CDR1 is MGHRA and CDR2 is YSYEKL. CDR3 in amino acids: CASSGGADEQFF. CDR3 coding DNA: TGCGCCAGCAGTGGGGGGGCGGATGAGCAGTTCTTC.

The chain carries TRBV24-1 and TRBJ2-1; 12 positions match TRBD2. CDR1 and CDR2 (germline): KGHDR, SFDVKD. The CDR3 spans 14 residues. V gave up 5 bases and J gave up 10 bases; unmatched junction bases: 5. CDR3 region: CATSGSGTSGEQFF. CDR3 coding DNA: TGTGCCACCAGTGGTTCCGGGACTAGCGGGGAGCAGTTCTTC.

J is TRBJ2-1 and V is TRBV6-2 or TRBV6-3; 7 bases are shared with TRBD2. V lost 2 bases to trimming and J lost 4 bases; unmatched junction nucleotides: 14. The CDR3 spans 18 residues. The germline CDR1 and CDR2 sequences are MNHEY and SVGEGT. CDR3 loop: CASSYTAPGTKFYNEQFF. The CDR3, as DNA: TGTGCCAGCAGTTACACAGCACCCGGGACTAAATTTTACAATGAGCAGTTCTTC.

The chain recombines TRBV7-3 with TRBJ2-3; 10 bases match TRBD2. Trimming cost V 4 bases and J 3 bases; bases outside gene matches: 7. CDR3 length: 16 amino acids. Germline V lookup: CDR1 SGHTA, CDR2 FQGTGA. CDR3 residues: CASSSEAGGPTDTQYF. The DNA of the CDR3 is TGTGCCAGCAGCTCCGAAGCGGGGGGGCCGACAGATACGCAGTATTTT.

The gene calls are TRBV19 and TRBJ1-5, with D uncertain. The CDR3 runs to 17 residues. Looked up from germline, CDR1 is LNHDA and CDR2 is SQIVND (reference sequence). Trimming took off 4 bases at V and 5 bases at J, with 21 bases between the two ends. CDR3 coding DNA: TGTGCCAGTAGTACCCCTCCGGACTGGGAGGGAGATCAGCCCCAGCATTTT. Protein product: CASSTPPDWEGDQPQHF.

The chain joins TRBV6-1 to TRBJ1-3; no reliable D call. The CDR3 length is 15 residues. Germline V CDR1 and CDR2: MNHNS, SASEGT. The V end lost 2 bases, the J end lost 1 base, and 9 bases lay between the germline ends. CDR3 region: CASSENWGSGNTIYF. The CDR3 nucleotides read TGTGCCAGCAGTGAAAACTGGGGATCTGGAAACACCATATATTTT.

There are a few counts of this clonotype. The rearrangement uses TRBV7-9 and TRBJ1-2, with 9 nucleotides matching TRBD1. The CDR3 loop spans 12 amino acids. Losses at the gene ends were 4 bases for V and 12 bases for J; bases not matched to a gene: 6. The germline V gene encodes CDR1 SEHNR and CDR2 FQNEAQ (reference sequence). CDR3 sequence (DNA): TGTGCCAGCAGCTCGGACAGGGGCGGTGACACCTTC. This translates into CASSSDRGGDTF.

The chain carries TRBV7-3 and TRBJ1-1, with D maybe TRBD1 (6 bases). Looked up from germline, CDR1 is SGHTA and CDR2 is FQGTGA. V shed 5 bases and J shed 4 bases, with 11 bases lying between them. The CDR3 contains 13 residues. CDR3 protein: CASSMGGVTEAFF. The CDR3 coding sequence is TGTGCCAGCAGCATGGGGGGCGTCACTGAAGCTTTCTTT.

This clonotype was counted only a few times. The chain has TRBV7-2 and TRBJ2-7, with D possibly matching TRBD1 (5 bases). Trimming cost V 5 bases and J 12 bases, with 20 bases left between them. This CDR3 contains 13 residues. Germline V gene sequence: CDR1 SGHTA, CDR2 FQGNSA. CDR3 region: CASSPIVGLVGYF. CDR3 coding DNA: TGTGCCAGCAGCCCAATCGTGGGGCTTGTAGGGTACTTC. The variable domain in full, with the rest retrieved from reference TRBV7-2 and TRBJ2-7, is GAGVSQSPSNKVTEKGKDVELRCDPISGHTALYWYRQSLGQGLEFLIYFQGNSAPDKSGLPSDRFSAERTGGSVSTLTIQRTQQEDSAVYLCASSPIVGLVGYFGPGTRLTVT.